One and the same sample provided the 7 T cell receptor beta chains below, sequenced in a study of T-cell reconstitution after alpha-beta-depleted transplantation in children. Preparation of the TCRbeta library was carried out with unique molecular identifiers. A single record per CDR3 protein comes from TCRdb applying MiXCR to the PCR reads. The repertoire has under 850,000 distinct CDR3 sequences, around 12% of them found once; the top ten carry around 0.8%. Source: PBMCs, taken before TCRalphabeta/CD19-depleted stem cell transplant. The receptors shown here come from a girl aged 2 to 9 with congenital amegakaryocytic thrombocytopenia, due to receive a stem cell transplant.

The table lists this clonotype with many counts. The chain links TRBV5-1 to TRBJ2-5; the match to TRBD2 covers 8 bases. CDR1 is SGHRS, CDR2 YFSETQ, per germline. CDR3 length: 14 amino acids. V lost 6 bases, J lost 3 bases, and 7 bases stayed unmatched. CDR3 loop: CASTPAGAEETQYF. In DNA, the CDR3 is TGCGCCAGCACTCCAGCGGGAGCCGAAGAGACCCAGTACTTC.

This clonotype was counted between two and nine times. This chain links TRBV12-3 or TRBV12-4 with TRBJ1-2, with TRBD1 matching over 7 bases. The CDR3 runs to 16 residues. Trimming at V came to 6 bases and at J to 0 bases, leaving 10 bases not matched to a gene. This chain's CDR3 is CASRLSGGWTNYGYTF. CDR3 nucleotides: TGTGCCAGCAGACTCTCAGGGGGGTGGACTAACTATGGCTACACCTTC.

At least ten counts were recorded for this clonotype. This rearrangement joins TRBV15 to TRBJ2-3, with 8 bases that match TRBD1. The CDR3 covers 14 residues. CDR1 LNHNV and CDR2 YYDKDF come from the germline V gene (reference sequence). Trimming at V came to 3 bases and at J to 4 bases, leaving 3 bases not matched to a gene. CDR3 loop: CATSSDRGADTQYF. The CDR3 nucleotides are TGTGCCACCAGCAGCGACAGGGGAGCAGATACGCAGTATTTT.

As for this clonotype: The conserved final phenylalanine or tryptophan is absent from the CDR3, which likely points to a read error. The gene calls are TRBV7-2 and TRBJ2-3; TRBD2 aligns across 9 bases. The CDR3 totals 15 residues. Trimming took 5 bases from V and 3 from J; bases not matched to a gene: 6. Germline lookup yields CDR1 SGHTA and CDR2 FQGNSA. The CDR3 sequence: CASSLHTSGTDTQYS. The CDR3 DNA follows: TGTGCCAGCAGCCTACACACTAGCGGGACAGATACGCAGTATTCT.

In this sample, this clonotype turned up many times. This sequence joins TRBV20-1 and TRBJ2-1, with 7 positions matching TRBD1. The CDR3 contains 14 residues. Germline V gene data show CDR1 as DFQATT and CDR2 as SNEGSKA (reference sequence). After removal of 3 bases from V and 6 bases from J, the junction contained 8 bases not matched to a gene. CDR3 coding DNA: TGCAGTGCTAGTCTCGGACAGGAGTTCAATGAGCAGTTCTTC. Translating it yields CSASLGQEFNEQFF.

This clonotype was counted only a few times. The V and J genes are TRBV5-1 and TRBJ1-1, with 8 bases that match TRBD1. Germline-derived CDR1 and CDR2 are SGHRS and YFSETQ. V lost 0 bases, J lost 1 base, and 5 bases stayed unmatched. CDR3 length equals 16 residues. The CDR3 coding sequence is TGCGCCAGCAGCTTGGTTCAGGGGGCCTGGAACACTGAAGCTTTCTTT. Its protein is CASSLVQGAWNTEAFF. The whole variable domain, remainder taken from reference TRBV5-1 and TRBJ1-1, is KAGVTQTPRYLIKTRGQQVTLSCSPISGHRSVSWYQQTPGQGLQFLFEYFSETQRNKGNFPGRFSGRQFSNSRSEMNVSTLELGDSALYLCASSLVQGAWNTEAFFGQGTRLTVV.

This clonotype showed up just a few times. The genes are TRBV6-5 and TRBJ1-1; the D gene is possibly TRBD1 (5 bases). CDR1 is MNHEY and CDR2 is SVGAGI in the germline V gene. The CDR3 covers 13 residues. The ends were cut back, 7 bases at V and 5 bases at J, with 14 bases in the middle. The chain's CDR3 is CASISQGETEAFF. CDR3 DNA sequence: TGTGCCAGCATTAGCCAAGGGGAAACTGAAGCTTTCTTT.